This is a list of T cell receptor beta chains from one sample in a study of beta chain features in type 1 diabetes. Generated by immunoSEQ multiplex PCR, the TCRdb table keeps only in-frame clones and is missing some. This table holds roughly 240,000 clones, about 24% found once. Sequencing input: naive CD4+ T cells from blood. These receptors were collected from a woman under 40 with type 1 diabetes. The CDR3 runs from the conserved cysteine through the conserved F or W. D genes are given only for firm matches. Clone size is given for some rows only: seen once, a few or many times, or a class if the clone is expanded.

D gene,CDR3 length,clone size,V gene,J gene,CDR3 protein,CDR3 DNA
-,15,-,TRBV5-1,TRBJ1-1,CASSADSGLNTEAFF,TGCGCCAGCAGCGCGGACAGCGGCCTGAACACTGAAGCTTTCTTT
TRBD2,15,-,TRBV5-4,TRBJ2-7,CASSAPSGRAFEQYF,TGTGCCAGCAGCGCGCCGAGCGGGAGGGCCTTCGAGCAGTACTTC
TRBD1,14,few,TRBV18,TRBJ1-2,CASSPTTGDYGYTF,TGTGCCAGCTCACCGACTACAGGGGACTATGGCTACACCTTC
-,14,few,TRBV29-1,TRBJ2-6,CSVERISGANVLTF,TGCAGCGTTGAGCGGATCTCTGGGGCCAACGTCCTGACTTTC
-,18,-,TRBV4-1,TRBJ1-3,CASSPGILAVLSGNTIYF,TGCGCCAGCAGCCCAGGGATTTTGGCGGTGCTCTCTGGAAACACCATATATTTT
TRBD1,13,-,TRBV28,TRBJ2-5,CASRGTGEETQYF,TGTGCCAGCAGGGGAACAGGGGAAGAGACCCAGTACTTC
TRBD1,15,-,TRBV4-1,TRBJ1-2,CASSQRPGQVYGYTF,TGCGCCAGCAGCCAGAGGCCGGGACAGGTCTATGGCTACACCTTC
-,12,-,TRBV6-5,TRBJ1-2,CASSRGQFGYTF,TGTGCCAGCAGTCGTGGACAATTCGGCTACACCTTC
-,12,-,TRBV30,TRBJ1-2,CAWSVFDNRYTF,TGTGCCTGGAGTGTATTTGACAATCGCTACACCTTC
-,18,-,TRBV4-1,TRBJ2-7,CASSQVAEATPTYVEQYF,TGCGCCAGCAGCCAGGTAGCGGAGGCTACACCGACCTACGTCGAGCAGTACTTC
TRBD2,14,-,TRBV28,TRBJ2-2,CASSAAGATGELFF,TGTGCCAGCAGTGCAGCGGGAGCGACCGGGGAGCTGTTTTTT
TRBD1,13,-,TRBV2,TRBJ2-7,CASRTGGLGEQYF,TGTGCCAGCAGGACAGGGGGTCTGGGCGAGCAGTACTTC
-,10,-,TRBV28,TRBJ2-1,CASRLREQFF,TGTGCCAGCAGGCTCCGGGAGCAGTTCTTC
-,12,-,TRBV5-4,TRBJ2-1,CASSQFKNEQFF,TGTGCCAGCAGTCAGTTTAAGAATGAGCAGTTCTTC
TRBD2,13,-,TRBV29-1,TRBJ2-5,CSVVASGEETQYF,TGCAGCGTTGTGGCTAGCGGAGAAGAGACCCAGTACTTC
-,14,few,TRBV19,TRBJ2-5,CASSESGTPETQYF,TGTGCCAGTAGTGAGTCCGGGACACCCGAGACCCAGTACTTC
-,13,few,TRBV7-9,TRBJ2-5,CASSFTVGETQYF,TGTGCCAGCAGCTTCACGGTCGGGGAGACCCAGTACTTC
-,13,-,TRBV7-3,TRBJ2-7,CASSLAASYEQYF,TGTGCCAGCAGCTTAGCGGCCTCCTACGAGCAGTACTTC
-,10,-,TRBV20-1,TRBJ2-3,CSAPAVAQYF,TGCAGTGCCCCTGCGGTAGCGCAGTATTTT
-,14,few,TRBV4-1,TRBJ2-7,CASRSVGSLDEQYF,TGCGCCAGCAGGTCCGTGGGGAGTTTAGACGAGCAGTACTTC
-,14,-,TRBV30,TRBJ2-5,CACCPPPGSATQYF,TGTGCCTGCTGCCCCCCGCCAGGGTCGGCAACCCAGTACTTC
-,11,-,TRBV18,TRBJ2-7,CASSSSYEQYF,TGTGCCAGCTCATCTAGCTACGAGCAGTACTTC
-,17,few,TRBV15,TRBJ2-3,CATSRAPASTGTDTQYF,TGTGCCACCAGCAGAGCGCCGGCTAGCACTGGGACAGATACGCAGTATTTT
TRBD1,14,-,TRBV28,TRBJ1-5,CASSLGQGDQPQHF,TGTGCCAGCAGCCTCGGACAGGGGGATCAGCCCCAGCATTTT
-,13,-,TRBV18,TRBJ1-5,CASSPGANQPQHF,TGTGCCAGCTCACCGGGCGCGAATCAGCCCCAGCATTTT
TRBD2,16,-,TRBV25-1,TRBJ2-1,CASRGLAGEGYNQQFF,TGTGCCAGCAGGGGACTAGCGGGAGAAGGTTACAATCAGCAGTTCTTC
-,15,few,TRBV18,TRBJ1-5,CASSPPPGPNQPQHF,TGTGCCAGCTCACCACCACCAGGGCCTAATCAGCCCCAGCATTTT
TRBD2,15,few,TRBV18,TRBJ2-7,CASSPRAGGSYEQYF,TGTGCCAGCTCACCACGTGCGGGAGGAAGTTACGAGCAGTACTTC
TRBD1,17,-,TRBV15,TRBJ1-2,CATSGSDRGSPYYGYTF,TGTGCCACCAGCGGATCCGACAGGGGGTCCCCCTACTATGGCTACACCTTC
-,12,few,TRBV30,TRBJ2-1,CAWKADYNEQFF,TGTGCCTGGAAAGCGGACTACAATGAGCAGTTCTTC
-,15,few,TRBV4-1,TRBJ2-7,CASSQDPAGTYEQYF,TGCGCCAGCAGCCAAGATCCGGCGGGAACCTACGAGCAGTACTTC
TRBD1,14,once,TRBV2,TRBJ1-2,CASSGRTGNYGYTF,TGTGCCAGCAGCGGCCGGACAGGGAACTATGGCTACACCTTC
-,15,few,TRBV7-9,TRBJ2-5,CASSLGTIPQETQYF,TGTGCCAGCAGCTTAGGGACAATCCCCCAAGAGACCCAGTACTTC
-,12,-,TRBV29-1,TRBJ1-2,CSGNRATYGYTF,TGCAGCGGCAACAGGGCGACCTATGGCTACACCTTC
TRBD1,14,-,TRBV5-1,TRBJ2-5,CASRWTGKEETQYF,TGCGCCAGTAGATGGACAGGTAAAGAAGAGACCCAGTACTTC
TRBD2,16,-,TRBV5-4,TRBJ2-3,CASSLWLAGSTDTQYF,TGTGCCAGCAGCCTATGGCTAGCGGGATCCACAGATACGCAGTATTTT